The source of this T cell receptor (beta chain) is a study of shared clonotypes between healthy human individuals. Overall study context: Plates per donor: three CD4 naive, three CD4 memory, two CD8 naive, one CD8 memory. Study-wide findings and caveats: Compared with clonotypes that all four donors shared, non-shared clonotypes had lower generation probabilities. Exclusively blood specimens were collected; tissue repertoires likely differ. Shared clonotypes: 4.5% to 6% naive CD4, roughly 3.5% naive CD8, 2.3% memory CD4, 0.4% memory CD8.

Only in-frame clones appear in the TCRdb table, and some are missing; sequencing was by immunoSEQ multiplex PCR. The sample has 2 million to 2.5 million clones, approximately 95% seen once. Details on this clone: The antigen remains undetermined.

The CDR3 consists of 17 residues. Germline loops: CDR1 SGDLS, CDR2 YYNGEE. The V gene lost 0 bases and the J gene lost 2 bases, with 17 bases spanning the gap. The sequenced material came from naive CD4+ T cells from PBMCs. Subset indicated: CD45RA+ positively selected. The chain uses TRBV9 and TRBJ1-2; D gene ambiguous. The sequence derives from a young man in good health. Some clones in this sample may be carry-over from other donors' samples. CDR3 in amino acids: CASSVGGVQAGNYGYTF. In DNA form, the CDR3 reads TGTGCCAGCAGCGTAGGCGGGGTCCAGGCGGGGAACTATGGCTACACCTTC.